Below are 9 T cell receptor beta chains sequenced from a single sample in a study of CD8 T cells in ankylosing spondylitis. From the 5' RACE reads, TCRdb called clonotypes with MiXCR, one entry per CDR3 protein. The sample contains approximately 110,000 distinct CDR3 sequences, around 24% of which appear only once. What was sequenced was synovial fluid, either unsorted or a sorted T cell fraction (not recorded which). Receptors originate from a male donor with ankylosing spondylitis.

This clonotype was observed a few times. The chain recombines TRBV3-1 with TRBJ2-7; D might be TRBD2 (5 bases). CDR1 and CDR2 from the germline V gene are LGHDT and YNNKEL (reference sequence). Trimming took 1 base from V and 3 from J, leaving 13 bases between them. The CDR3 is 15 amino acids. This CDR3 reads CASSQGASWLYEQYF. In DNA form, the CDR3 reads TGTGCCAGCAGCCAAGGGGCTAGCTGGCTCTACGAGCAGTACTTC.

There are many counts of this clonotype. This sequence joins TRBV12-3 or TRBV12-4 and TRBJ2-2; the match to TRBD2 covers 7 bases. V lost 1 base and J lost 1; bases outside the gene matches: 3. The CDR3 consists of 16 residues. The CDR3 loop is CASSLGGGRNTGELFF. The CDR3 DNA reads as TGTGCCAGCAGTTTAGGGGGCGGGAGGAACACCGGGGAGCTGTTTTTT.

CDR3 sequence (DNA): TGCAGTGCGGATGGACAGGGTGTAAGGGAGACCCAGTACTTC. It yields the protein CSADGQGVRETQYF. This chain connects TRBV20-1 to TRBJ2-5, with 8 bases identical to TRBD1. CDR1 and CDR2 from the germline V gene are DFQATT and SNEGSKA (reference sequence). This CDR3 is built from 14 residues. V lost 6 bases, J lost 5 bases, and 11 bases stayed unmatched.

The chain uses TRBV10-3 and TRBJ2-3; weak D call: TRBD2 (5 bases). Per germline, CDR1 ENHRY and CDR2 SYGVKD. The V gene lost 0 bases and the J gene lost 5 bases, with 15 bases spanning the gap. The CDR3 extends over 16 amino acids. CDR3 sequence: CAISESGGSPGDTQYF. The CDR3 bases are TGTGCCATCAGTGAGTCAGGTGGGAGCCCGGGAGATACGCAGTATTTT.

Only one count was recorded for this clonotype. The chain has TRBV20-1 and TRBJ1-1; 7 bases are a match to TRBD1. The CDR3 sequence is 18 residues long. V lost 3 bases, J lost 0 bases, and 16 bases stayed unmatched. CDR1 DFQATT and CDR2 SNEGSKA come from the germline V gene (reference sequence). CDR3 bases: TGCAGTGCTAGGTTCCTCGGGGGGACAGCCCTTATGAACACTGAAGCTTTCTTT. This codes for CSARFLGGTALMNTEAFF.

The V gene is TRBV5-6, the J gene TRBJ1-6; perhaps TRBD1 as D (5 bases). V lost 0 bases and J 9 bases, leaving 13 bases between the germline ends. This CDR3 has 15 amino acids. Looked up from germline, CDR1 is SGHDT and CDR2 is YYEEEE. The CDR3 loop reads CASSLVPGLGSPLHF. The CDR3 nucleotides are TGTGCCAGCAGCTTGGTGCCGGGGCTTGGTTCACCCCTCCACTTT. Complete variable domain (other parts from reference TRBV5-6 and TRBJ1-6): DAGVTQSPTHLIKTRGQQVTLRCSPKSGHDTVSWYQQALGQGPQFIFQYYEEEERQRGNFPDRFSGHQFPNYSSELNVNALLLGDSALYLCASSLVPGLGSPLHFGNGTRLTVT.

This clonotype was seen more than once but under ten times. CDR3 sequence (DNA): TGTGCCAGCTCACCACCCGGGGTAGATACGCAGTATTTT. Translation gives CASSPPGVDTQYF. J is TRBJ2-3 and V is TRBV18; a weak D match, TRBD2 (5 bases). The CDR3 spans 13 residues. Trimming left V 0 bases short and J 5 bases short, with 6 bases between. Germline V lookup: CDR1 KGHSH, CDR2 LQKENI.

This clonotype showed up just a few times. CDR3 in DNA: TGTGCCAGCAGCTTGTTGCCAGGTGGTAGCACAGATACGCAGTATTTT. Protein: CASSLLPGGSTDTQYF. This chain uses TRBV5-5 with TRBJ2-3; D ambiguous. V lost 1 base to trimming and J lost 0 bases, with 12 bases between them. This CDR3 is built from 16 residues. Germline assignment: CDR1 SGHKS and CDR2 YYEKEE (reference sequence).

There are a few counts of this clonotype. The chain links TRBV20-1 to TRBJ2-7; D ambiguous. The germline V gene has CDR1 DFQATT and CDR2 SNEGSKA (reference sequence). The CDR3 loop spans 13 amino acids. Trimming shortened V by 2 bases and J by 0 bases, and 8 bases separated the two germline ends. The CDR3 nucleotides read TGCAGTGCTAGATCGGGTCTCTCCTACGAGCAGTACGTC. Its translation: CSARSGLSYEQYV.